This TCR beta chain emerged from a study of blood T cells in healthy people across ages. Study-level information: Template switching captured about one barcoded beta molecule per two T cells.

General study points: Versus aged donors, long-lived donors had higher diversity and more naive CD4+ cells.

Germline V gives CDR1 SGHTA, CDR2 FQGNSA. The CDR3 has 15 amino acids. The V gene end was trimmed by 6 bases and the J gene end by 2 bases; junction bases not matched to a gene: 10. With a J-beta primer mix and a sample-barcoded 5' primer, a second PCR ran about 6 to 11 cycles. Each cDNA molecule was tagged by a template-switch adaptor that had 12 random nucleotides. TCRdb passed the 5' RACE reads through MiXCR, listing each CDR3 protein once. The sample consists of about 1.4 million distinct CDR3 sequences, almost 60% of them appearing once. As for this clonotype: Its antigen remains unidentified.

The chain couples TRBV7-2 to TRBJ2-7, with 7 bases lining up with TRBD1. The sample was blood. This TCR derives from a man younger than 35 in good health. The DNA for the CDR3 is TGTGCCAGCAGACCTAGAGGGGGCTCTACCTACGAGCAGTACTTC. It specifies CASRPRGGSTYEQYF.